This is a list of T cell receptor beta chains from one sample in a study of CD8+ T cells in alopecia areata. Produced via immunoSEQ multiplex PCR; TCRdb's table is partial and in-frame only. The sample yields 100,000 or so clones, roughly three fifths seen once. The sample here was CD8+ T cells sorted from blood, taken at approximately week 61, from a patient treated with tofacitinib. These TCRs come from a human donor with alopecia areata. CDR3s include the opening cysteine and the closing phenylalanine or tryptophan. A D gene is named only where the DNA matches it firmly. A row's size may be missing; if present it is once, few, many or a size class.

NA,TRBJ2-2,NA,TRBV5-6,TGTGCCAGCAGCTTCGGATCGGGGAACGGGGAGCTGTTTTTT,CASSFGSGNGELFF
NA,TRBJ1-1,NA,TRBV15,TGTGCCACCAGCACCCGGTGGGGGAACACTGAAGCTTTCTTT,CATSTRWGNTEAFF
TRBD1,TRBJ1-2,NA,TRBV29-1,TGCAGCGTTGATCGGGACAGGGGAGCAGGCATCTATGGCTACACCTTC,CSVDRDRGAGIYGYTF
NA,TRBJ2-1,NA,TRBV11-2,TGTGCCAGCAGTTTAAGCGATGAGCAGTTCTTC,CASSLSDEQFF
NA,TRBJ1-1,few,TRBV9,TGTGCCAGCAGCGCCGGTGGGAACACTGAAGCTTTCTTT,CASSAGGNTEAFF
NA,TRBJ1-5,NA,TRBV4-2,TGTGCCAGCAGCCAAGAGCGGGGAAGGAATCAGCCCCAGCATTTT,CASSQERGRNQPQHF
NA,TRBJ2-5,NA,TRBV30,TGTGCCTGGAGCGGGAGAGAGACCCAGTACTTC,CAWSGRETQYF
NA,TRBJ1-2,few,TRBV6-5,TGTGCCAGCAGTTCCCCCGGGCAGGGCGTTAACTATGGCTACACCTTC,CASSSPGQGVNYGYTF
TRBD1,TRBJ2-6,NA,TRBV7-2,TGTGCCAGCAGCCGAAAGGGACAGAGTTACTCTGGGGCCAACGTCCTGACTTTC,CASSRKGQSYSGANVLTF
NA,TRBJ2-3,once,TRBV5-1,TGCGCCAGCAGCTTGACGGGGGGCGTCGCAGATACGCAGTATTTT,CASSLTGGVADTQYF
NA,TRBJ1-1,few,TRBV27,TGTGCCAGCAGTTTAAGGCAGGGAGGGCTTGAAGCTTTCTTT,CASSLRQGGLEAFF
NA,TRBJ2-1,NA,TRBV25-1,TGTGCCAGCTGGATGGGGGGCTCCTACAATGAGCAGTTCTTC,CASWMGGSYNEQFF
NA,TRBJ1-2,NA,TRBV2,TGTGCCAGATTTACAGGTTTCGATGGCTACACCTTC,CARFTGFDGYTF
NA,TRBJ2-5,NA,TRBV18,TGTGCCAGCTCACCAGGGGGGCAAGAGACCCAGTACTTC,CASSPGGQETQYF
NA,TRBJ2-5,NA,TRBV7-9,TGTGCCAGCAGCTCCTCGCCCGGGACTGAAGAGACCCAGTACTTC,CASSSSPGTEETQYF
TRBD1,TRBJ2-7,NA,TRBV27,TGTGCCAGCTCAGGGGGCCGGACCTACGAGCAGTACTTC,CASSGGRTYEQYF
TRBD2,TRBJ2-3,NA,TRBV9,TGTGCCAGCAGCGCCCCCAGCGAGGGACTAGCGAGAGATACGCAGTATTTT,CASSAPSEGLARDTQYF
TRBD2,TRBJ2-1,NA,TRBV19,TGTGCCAGTAGTATCCTAGGGACTAGCCTCAACAATGAGCAGTTCTTC,CASSILGTSLNNEQFF
NA,TRBJ2-3,few,TRBV5-5,TGTGCCAGCAGAATCGGACAAGAGGATACGCAGTATTTT,CASRIGQEDTQYF
TRBD2,TRBJ2-7,NA,TRBV19,TGTGCCAGTAGTATTGGAGCGGGGGAGCTAGTAATCGACGAGCAGTACTTC,CASSIGAGELVIDEQYF
TRBD2,TRBJ2-4,NA,TRBV12-5,TGTGCTAGTGGTTCCCCGGGGGTAGCGGGGGGCGAAAAAGCCAAAAACATTCAGTACTTC,CASGSPGVAGGEKAKNIQYF
NA,TRBJ2-1,few,TRBV18,TGTGCCAGCTCACCACCAGAGGGGCGATCTTACAATGAGCAGTTCTTC,CASSPPEGRSYNEQFF
TRBD1,TRBJ1-1,NA,TRBV5-1,TGCGCCAGCAGCTTGGCCTCAATTGACAGGGCCACTGAAGCTTTCTTT,CASSLASIDRATEAFF
TRBD1,TRBJ2-5,few,TRBV29-1,TGCAGCGTTGACCGGGACAGGGGCGGCCAAGAGACCCAGTACTTC,CSVDRDRGGQETQYF
TRBD1,TRBJ2-1,NA,TRBV7-9,TGTGCCAGCAGCGCCCGGACAGGGGTAAATGAGCAGTTCTTC,CASSARTGVNEQFF
NA,TRBJ2-2,NA,TRBV27,TGTGCCAGCAGTTTAGTGGCGGACAGCCCCGCCGGGGAGCTGTTTTTT,CASSLVADSPAGELFF
NA,TRBJ1-4,NA,TRBV4-1,TGCGCCAGCAGGGGTCCCATCAATGAAAAACTGTTTTTT,CASRGPINEKLFF
TRBD1,TRBJ2-7,NA,TRBV11-2,TGTGCCAGCAGCACCGACAGGGGCCCAACCCTCTACGAGCAGTACTTC,CASSTDRGPTLYEQYF
NA,TRBJ2-7,NA,TRBV16,TGTGCCAGCAGCCAAAGGGAGACGAACTACGAGCAGTACTTC,CASSQRETNYEQYF
NA,TRBJ2-7,NA,TRBV27,TGTGCCAGCAGCCTAAACCGGGACCAAGACTACGAGCAGTACTTC,CASSLNRDQDYEQYF
TRBD1,TRBJ2-7,NA,TRBV29-1,TGCAGCGTAACCGGGACAGGGCGGTTCTACGAGCAGTACTTC,CSVTGTGRFYEQYF
TRBD1,TRBJ1-5,NA,TRBV4-1,TGCGCCAGCAGCCCGAGGGACAGAAACAATCAGCCCCAGCATTTT,CASSPRDRNNQPQHF
NA,TRBJ2-7,few,TRBV10-2,TGCGCCAGCAGTGAGACAGGGCAGGAGCAGTACTTC,CASSETGQEQYF
NA,TRBJ2-3,NA,TRBV30,TGTGCCTGGAACGGGCAGGGAGATACGCAGTATTTT,CAWNGQGDTQYF
NA,TRBJ1-1,medium-sized,TRBV7-8,TGTGCCAGCAGCTACAATAGGAACACTGAAGCTTTCTTT,CASSYNRNTEAFF
NA,TRBJ1-1,NA,TRBV11-2,TGTGCCAGCAGCTCCGGGACGGGACAAGTCTACACTGAAGCTTTCTTT,CASSSGTGQVYTEAFF
TRBD1,TRBJ1-2,once,TRBV5-6,TGTGCCAGCAGCGCCGGAAGGGGGCTCGGTGGCTACACCTTC,CASSAGRGLGGYTF
NA,TRBJ1-1,few,TRBV7-9,TGTGCCAGCAGCTTAGGAACGAACACTGAAGCTTTCTTT,CASSLGTNTEAFF
NA,TRBJ2-7,few,TRBV19,TGTGCCAGTAGTCCCGACGACTACGAGCAGTACTTC,CASSPDDYEQYF
TRBD1,TRBJ1-2,NA,TRBV9,TGTGCCAGCAGCGCGTTTGGGGACAGGGTTGATGGCTACACCTTC,CASSAFGDRVDGYTF
NA,TRBJ2-2,NA,TRBV27,TGTGCCAGCAGTTTAGTTGCGGGGTCGAACACCGGGGAGCTGTTTTTT,CASSLVAGSNTGELFF
NA,TRBJ2-1,NA,TRBV4-2,TGTGCCAGCAGCCAAGGCCTAGGGCGGGGTGAGCAGTTCTTC,CASSQGLGRGEQFF
NA,TRBJ1-2,NA,TRBV5-1,TGCGCCAGCAGCTTATACTTTGACAGCAACTATGGCTACACCTTC,CASSLYFDSNYGYTF
NA,TRBJ2-3,NA,TRBV11-2,TGTGCCAGCACTTCAGGGCTTTATTACACAGATACGCAGTATTTT,CASTSGLYYTDTQYF
TRBD1,TRBJ2-6,NA,TRBV10-3,TGTGCCATCAGTGACCCCAGGGGGACAGGGGGCGGTGGGGCCAACGTCCTGACTTTC,CAISDPRGTGGGGANVLTF
NA,TRBJ2-3,NA,TRBV7-9,TGTGCCAGCAGCTTAGGCAGGTATAGTGGGCCTCGTACGGCGGATACGCAGTATTTT,CASSLGRYSGPRTADTQYF
TRBD1,TRBJ1-2,few,TRBV30,TGTGCCTGGAGTGTGGTGGACAGGGAACCCTATGGCTACACCTTC,CAWSVVDREPYGYTF
TRBD1,TRBJ1-2,NA,TRBV29-1,TGCAGCGTACCGGGACAGGGTGGTGGCTACACCTTC,CSVPGQGGGYTF
NA,TRBJ2-1,few,TRBV13,TGTGCCAGCAGCCCGCCCAGGGACAATGAGCAGTTCTTC,CASSPPRDNEQFF
NA,TRBJ2-1,NA,TRBV27,TGTGCCAGCAGTCAGTACTCCTACAATGAGCAGTTCTTC,CASSQYSYNEQFF
NA,TRBJ2-2,NA,TRBV30,TGTGCCTGGAGGTGGGGCACCGGGGAGCTGTTTTTT,CAWRWGTGELFF